A selection of T cell receptor beta chains follows, all from one sample in a study of T cells in Graves' hyperthyroidism and ophthalmopathy. MiXCR, run by TCRdb on the multiplex PCR reads, gives a single entry per CDR3 protein. The table lists 530,000 or so distinct CDR3 sequences, about 45% of them singletons. The sample was peripheral blood or thyroid tissue (not recorded which). The receptor set was obtained from a woman aged 18-30 years with Graves' hyperthyroidism. Both conserved end residues are part of each CDR3. D genes are given only for firm matches. Clone size is given for some rows only: seen once, a few or many times, or a class if the clone is expanded.

CDR3aa	CDR3nt	v_gene	j_gene	abundance	d_gene
CSARGRGELFF	TGCAGTGCTAGAGGTCGCGGTGAGCTGTTTTTT	TRBV20-1	TRBJ2-2	-	-
CASRRQGRNTEAFF	TGTGCCAGCAGAAGACAGGGGAGAAACACTGAAGCTTTCTTT	TRBV12-3/TRBV12-4	TRBJ1-1	few	TRBD1
CSARRGQGTVETQYF	TGCAGTGCTAGAAGGGGACAGGGGACGGTGGAGACCCAGTACTTC	TRBV20-1	TRBJ2-5	many	TRBD1
CASSIRTGVGEQYF	TGTGCCAGCAGCATTCGGACAGGGGTGGGAGAGCAGTACTTC	TRBV5-4	TRBJ2-7	many	TRBD1
CATSDPGTEKNEQFF	TGTGCCACCAGTGATCCCGGGACGGAGAAAAATGAGCAGTTCTTC	TRBV24-1	TRBJ2-1	few	-
CASSLDRGGGTIYF	TGTGCCAGCAGCTTAGATCGGGGGGGTGGCACCATATATTTT	TRBV7-2	TRBJ1-3	-	-
CSARARTSGYEQYF	TGCAGTGCTAGAGCCCGGACTAGCGGCTACGAGCAGTACTTC	TRBV20-1	TRBJ2-7	-	TRBD2
CASSFPPGGLNTEAFF	TGTGCCAGCAGCTTTCCGCCAGGGGGCCTCAACACTGAAGCTTTCTTT	TRBV7-2	TRBJ1-1	-	TRBD1
CASRGGRDEQFF	TGTGCCAGCAGGGGCGGGAGGGATGAGCAGTTCTTC	TRBV7-9	TRBJ2-1	-	TRBD2
CASTWGTGAYEHF	-	TRBV5-1	TRBJ1-5	-	-
CATSDGTSDTDTQYF	TGTGCCACCAGTGATGGGACTAGCGACACAGATACGCAGTATTTT	TRBV24-1	TRBJ2-3	-	TRBD2
CASSMDRVGGNQPQHF	TGTGCCAGTAGTATGGACAGGGTCGGGGGCAATCAGCCCCAGCATTTT	TRBV19	TRBJ1-5	-	TRBD1
CASSLSRTTYEQYF	TGTGCCAGCAGCTTATCGAGAACTACCTACGAGCAGTACTTC	TRBV7-9	TRBJ2-7	many	-
CARGRQGGTDTQYF	TGTGCCAGAGGAAGACAGGGGGGCACAGATACGCAGTATTTT	TRBV2	TRBJ2-3	-	TRBD1
CSATSGALNQPQHF	TGCAGTGCAACCTCAGGGGCCCTCAATCAGCCCCAGCATTTT	TRBV20-1	TRBJ1-5	many	-
CASSPILGDRLYEQYF	TGTGCCAGCAGCCCGATATTGGGGGACAGACTATACGAGCAGTACTTC	TRBV11-2	TRBJ2-7	many	TRBD1
CASSQRTSPEQYF	TGTGCCAGCAGCCAGAGGACTAGCCCCGAGCAGTACTTC	TRBV7-9	TRBJ2-7	-	TRBD2
CAPPPRQGGYGYTF	TGTGCCCCCCCTCCCCGACAGGGGGGATATGGCTACACCTTC	TRBV24-1	TRBJ1-2	-	TRBD1
CASTGTPNTGELFF	TGTGCCAGTACTGGGACACCGAACACCGGGGAGCTGTTTTTT	TRBV19	TRBJ2-2	many	-
CASSSKGAGYGYTF	TGCGCCAGCAGCTCTAAGGGTGCGGGCTATGGCTACACCTTC	TRBV5-1	TRBJ1-2	-	-
CSASGPVLHETQYF	TGCAGTGCTAGCGGGCCAGTTTTACATGAGACCCAGTACTTC	TRBV20-1	TRBJ2-5	-	-
CSVDTGTSDGYTF	TGCAGCGTTGACACCGGGACTTCGGATGGCTACACCTTC	TRBV29-1	TRBJ1-2	-	-
CASMGSFNQPQHF	TGTGCCAGCATGGGCAGCTTTAATCAGCCCCAGCATTTT	TRBV6-1	TRBJ1-5	-	-
CASSQDRDVNTGELFF	TGCGCCAGCAGCCAAGATAGGGACGTGAACACCGGGGAGCTGTTTTTT	TRBV4-3	TRBJ2-2	many	-
CSAQVHGYTF	TGCAGCGCCCAGGTCCATGGCTACACCTTC	TRBV29-1	TRBJ1-2	-	-
CASSLSAPYERYF	TGTGCCAGCAGCTTATCGGCCCCCTACGAGCGGTACTTC	TRBV7-6	TRBJ2-7	-	-
CASSQSTGKWSEQYF	TGTGCCAGCAGCCAGTCAACAGGGAAGTGGAGCGAGCAGTACTTC	TRBV3-1	TRBJ2-7	many	-
CSAVTSGRYEQYF	TGCAGTGCAGTGACTAGCGGGAGGTACGAGCAGTACTTC	TRBV20-1	TRBJ2-7	-	TRBD2
CASGSTGRAGYTF	TGTGCTAGTGGTTCGACAGGGAGAGCGGGCTACACCTTC	TRBV12-5	TRBJ1-2	many	TRBD1
CASARGRGGYEQYF	TGTGCCAGCGCTAGGGGACGAGGAGGATACGAGCAGTACTTC	TRBV6-5	TRBJ2-7	many	-
CASSLRVDEQYF	TGTGCCAGCAGCTTAAGGGTCGATGAGCAGTACTTC	TRBV7-3	TRBJ2-5	-	-
CASSLVSPGAFF	TGCGCCAGCAGCTTAGTTTCTCCAGGAGCTTTCTTT	TRBV5-1	TRBJ1-1	-	-
CAISGQAASGKLFF	TGTGCCATCAGTGGACAGGCTGCCTCTGGAAAACTGTTTTTT	TRBV10-3	TRBJ1-4	-	-
CASLLSGFGTEAFF	TGTGCCAGCTTATTGTCAGGTTTTGGCACTGAAGCTTTCTTT	TRBV12-3/TRBV12-4	TRBJ1-1	many	-
CASSPPGGTGGNEQFF	TGTGCCAGCAGCCCTCCCGGGGGGACAGGGGGCAATGAGCAGTTCTTC	TRBV11-2	TRBJ2-1	few	TRBD1
CASSLSGPQHF	TGTGCCAGCAGCTTAAGTGGGCCCCAGCATTTT	TRBV7-8	TRBJ1-5	many	-
CASSTRDGGNQPQHF	TGTGCCAGTAGTACCCGGGACGGAGGCAATCAGCCCCAGCATTTT	TRBV19	TRBJ1-5	many	-
CASSRDRGNNYGYTF	TGTGCCAGCTCACGCGACAGGGGGAATAACTATGGCTACACCTTC	TRBV18	TRBJ1-2	many	TRBD1
CASSVRGLAGVGGETQYF	TGTGCCAGCAGCGTCCGGGGACTAGCGGGAGTCGGGGGGGAGACCCAGTACTTC	TRBV9	TRBJ2-5	-	TRBD2
CASSLNSAGGTGVPNGYTF	TGTGCCAGCAGCTTAAACTCAGCGGGGGGTACAGGTGTCCCGAATGGCTACACCTTC	TRBV7-2	TRBJ1-2	-	-
CSARDRRLADYEQYF	TGCAGTGCTAGAGATAGAAGACTAGCGGACTACGAGCAGTACTTC	TRBV20-1	TRBJ2-7	-	TRBD2
CSVRQGGGEQFF	TGCAGCGTTAGACAGGGAGGGGGTGAGCAGTTCTTC	TRBV29-1	TRBJ2-1	-	-
CASSLQFKTGQETQYF	TGTGCCAGCAGCCTGCAGTTTAAGACGGGACAAGAGACCCAGTACTTC	TRBV6-2/TRBV6-3	TRBJ2-5	many	-
CASSHYGGLAGGYEQYF	TGTGCCAGCAGCCATTATGGGGGACTAGCGGGAGGATACGAGCAGTACTTC	TRBV11-2	TRBJ2-7	-	TRBD2
CSARDRPSSYNSPLHF	TGCAGTGCTAGAGATCGCCCGAGCTCCTATAATTCACCCCTCCACTTT	TRBV20-1	TRBJ1-6	many	-